The 30 T cell receptor beta chains below come from one sample, sequenced in a study of OX40 agonist ivuxolimab in advanced cancers. TCRdb's copy holds only in-frame clones and misses some; the assay was immunoSEQ multiplex PCR. Of more than 65,000 clones in the sample, 70% to 90% are singletons; the top ten hold roughly 0.7%. Specimen: CD4+ or CD8+ T cells sorted from blood, collected in a trial of the OX40 agonist ivuxolimab. The source of these receptors is an adult with an advanced solid tumor such as melanoma, head and neck, liver or kidney cancer.

The V gene is TRBV6-6, the J gene TRBJ2-7; maybe TRBD1 (6 bases). The germline CDR1 and CDR2 sequences are MNHNY and SVGAGI (reference sequence). The CDR3 length is 14 residues. V dropped 7 bases and J dropped 3 bases, with 16 bases sitting between them. The CDR3, as DNA: TGTGCCAGCATGGGGCAGGGGTCGGTCTACGAGCAGTACTTC. Translated: CASMGQGSVYEQYF.

The chain couples TRBV18 to TRBJ2-2; tentatively, D is TRBD1 (5 bases). Trimming removed 1 base at V and 1 base at J, with 7 bases between. The CDR3 runs to 15 residues. Germline V gene sequence: CDR1 KGHSH, CDR2 LQKENI. CDR3 bases: TGTGCCAGCTCACCACGGCAGGGGAACACCGGGGAGCTGTTTTTT. Protein product: CASSPRQGNTGELFF.

J is TRBJ1-2 and V is TRBV2; D may be TRBD1 (6 bases). V dropped 7 bases and J dropped 3 bases, with 15 bases sitting between them. The CDR3 has 14 residues. Germline CDR1 SNHLY, CDR2 FYNNEI. Here the CDR3 reads CASTQGGVDYGYTF. CDR3 DNA sequence: TGTGCCAGCACCCAAGGGGGGGTGGACTATGGCTACACCTTC.

The chain recombines TRBV6-6 with TRBJ1-3; possibly TRBD1 for D (6 bases). CDR3 length: 14 residues. The ends were cut back, 5 bases at V and 2 bases at J, with 10 bases in the middle. Looked up from germline, CDR1 is MNHNY and CDR2 is SVGAGI (reference sequence). CDR3 in amino acids: CASSRTEPGNTIYF. The CDR3 DNA is TGTGCCAGCAGTAGGACAGAGCCTGGAAACACCATATATTTT.

The CDR3 here is CASRPGTNYNEQFF. The CDR3 bases are TGTGCCAGCAGGCCCGGGACTAACTACAATGAGCAGTTCTTC. The V gene is TRBV27, the J gene TRBJ2-1, with 7 positions matching TRBD2. Germline CDR1 is MNHEY and CDR2 is SMNVEV (reference sequence). Losses at the gene ends were 6 bases for V and 3 bases for J; bases not matched to a gene: 5. This CDR3 comprises 14 residues.

The V and J genes are TRBV7-9 and TRBJ2-3; 9 nucleotides align to TRBD2. The V and J ends lost 1 base and 1 base, in that order; junction bases with no gene match: 6. The CDR3 sequence is 17 residues long. Germline-derived CDR1 and CDR2 are SEHNR and FQNEAQ (reference sequence). Here the CDR3 reads CASSLGGSGGRTDTQYF. For the CDR3, the DNA is TGTGCCAGCAGCTTAGGAGGTAGCGGGGGCCGCACAGATACGCAGTATTTT. Using reference TRBV7-9 and TRBJ2-3 for the parts outside the CDR3, the full variable domain is DTGVSQNPRHKITKRGQNVTFRCDPISEHNRLYWYRQTLGQGPEFLTYFQNEAQLEKSRLLSDRFSAERPKGSFSTLEIQRTEQGDSAMYLCASSLGGSGGRTDTQYFGPGTRLTVL.

The chain employs TRBV7-9 and TRBJ1-2; 7 nucleotides align to TRBD1. The junction had 2 bases not matched to a gene; V was cut back by 3 bases and J by 4 bases. This CDR3 contains 13 residues. The germline V gene has CDR1 SEHNR and CDR2 FQNEAQ (reference sequence). The CDR3 DNA follows: TGTGCCAGCAGCTTCGGACAGGTCTATGGCTACACCTTC. Amino acid sequence: CASSFGQVYGYTF.

This clone was observed a few times. The gene calls are TRBV6-5 and TRBJ2-7; D call uncertain. Trimming took off 3 bases at V and 7 bases at J, with 16 bases between the two ends. Germline-derived CDR1 and CDR2 are MNHEY and SVGAGI. The CDR3 has 14 residues. For the CDR3, the DNA is TGTGCCAGCAGTTATTCGACACAGCCCACGGAGCAGTACTTC. Its translation: CASSYSTQPTEQYF.

The gene calls are TRBV11-2 and TRBJ1-2, with no clear D. Trimming took off 1 base at V and 12 bases at J, with 15 bases between the two ends. CDR1 is SGHAT and CDR2 is FQNNGV in the germline V gene. The CDR3 has 13 residues. The DNA for the CDR3 is TGTGCCAGCAGCTTAGTAGTGGGGAAGCGACACACCTTC. Translation: CASSLVVGKRHTF. The variable domain in full, with the rest retrieved from reference TRBV11-2 and TRBJ1-2, is EAGVAQSPRYKIIEKRQSVAFWCNPISGHATLYWYQQILGQGPKLLIQFQNNGVVDDSQLPKDRFSAERLKGVDSTLKIQPAKLEDSAVYLCASSLVVGKRHTFGSGTRLTVV.

The rearrangement links TRBV6-6 to TRBJ1-4, with TRBD1 identical over 7 bases. Germline values: CDR1 MNHNY, CDR2 SVGAGI (reference sequence). The J segment lost 4 bases and the V segment lost 2 bases, leaving 1 base of the junction unmatched. The CDR3 consists of 14 residues. Here the CDR3 DNA reads TGTGCCAGCAGTTACGGGACAGATAATGAAAAACTGTTTTTT. This encodes CASSYGTDNEKLFF.

This sequence joins TRBV27 and TRBJ2-2, with D unresolved. This CDR3 contains 16 residues. V dropped 3 bases and J dropped 6 bases, with 17 bases sitting between them. Germline V gene sequence: CDR1 MNHEY, CDR2 SMNVEV (reference sequence). The CDR3, as DNA: TGTGCCAGCAGTTTTGGTCTAGATCGATCTCCCGGGGAGCTGTTTTTT. This translates into CASSFGLDRSPGELFF.

This chain joins TRBV15 and TRBJ2-2, with D possibly matching TRBD1 (5 bases). V lost 0 bases and J lost 7, with 12 bases in between. Germline CDR1 and CDR2: LNHNV and YYDKDF (reference sequence). This CDR3 has 15 residues. CDR3 residues: CATSREGQGGGELFF. The CDR3 bases are TGTGCCACCAGCAGAGAGGGTCAGGGCGGCGGGGAGCTGTTTTTT.

The chain is built from TRBV30 and TRBJ2-7, with D possibly matching TRBD1 (6 bases). V gave up 1 base and J gave up 3 bases, with 10 bases separating them. From germline, CDR1 is GTSNPN and CDR2 SVGIG (reference sequence). CDR3 length: 13 amino acids. The CDR3 bases are TGTGCCTGGAGTGGCGGACAGAGCTACGAGCAGTACTTC. Its translation: CAWSGGQSYEQYF.

The rearrangement joins TRBV4-3 to TRBJ2-5; 7 bases line up with TRBD2. In germline, CDR1 is LGHNA, CDR2 YSLEER. CDR3 length equals 13 residues. The V gene end was trimmed by 2 bases and the J gene end by 5 bases; junction bases not matched to a gene: 2. CDR3 sequence: CASSQLGGETQYF. The CDR3 bases are TGCGCCAGCAGCCAACTGGGGGGGGAGACCCAGTACTTC.

Concerning this clone itself: The identical CDR3 is also encoded by other nucleotide sequences in the sample. The chain couples TRBV9 to TRBJ1-1; unclear D gene. CDR1 is SGDLS and CDR2 is YYNGEE in the germline V gene. V was shortened by 0 bases and J by 2 bases, with 5 bases between the two germline ends. The CDR3 runs 13 residues. The CDR3 reads CASSVGSNTEAFF. The CDR3 DNA reads TGTGCCAGCAGCGTAGGTAGTAACACTGAAGCTTTCTTT.

The chain is built from TRBV4-3 and TRBJ1-4; 7 bases align to TRBD1. The trim removed 2 bases at V and 9 bases at J, leaving 6 bases unmatched. The CDR3 is 14 residues long. Germline V gives CDR1 LGHNA, CDR2 YSLEER. DNA of the CDR3: TGCGCCAGCAGCCAAAACAGGGGAGAACAAAAACTGTTTTTT. As protein: CASSQNRGEQKLFF.

The rearrangement links TRBV15 to TRBJ2-1, with 9 bases aligning to TRBD2. This CDR3 spans 17 amino acids. With V trimmed by 0 bases and J by 4 bases, 7 bases remained unmatched. CDR1 is LNHNV, CDR2 YYDKDF, per germline (reference sequence). CDR3 in DNA: TGTGCCACCAGCAGAGATTCCTTAGCGGGGGTATACAATGAGCAGTTCTTC. Protein sequence: CATSRDSLAGVYNEQFF.

J is TRBJ2-2 and V is TRBV5-4; TRBD2 agrees at 11 bases. The CDR3 runs 16 residues. Unmatched junction bases numbered 6, after V lost 4 bases and J lost 4 bases. Germline V lookup: CDR1 SGHNT, CDR2 YYREEE (reference sequence). The CDR3 DNA reads as TGTGCCAGCAGCAGGCGGACTAGCGGGTTCACCGGGGAGCTGTTTTTT. Amino acid sequence: CASSRRTSGFTGELFF.

This chain links TRBV7-8 with TRBJ2-3, with a tentative D call TRBD1 (6 bases). V gave up 5 bases and J gave up 6 bases, with 12 bases separating them. This CDR3 has 13 amino acids. The germline V gene encodes CDR1 SGHVS and CDR2 FQNEAQ. The CDR3 DNA sequence: TGTGCCAGCAGCCTAACAGGGATGGATACGCAGTATTTT. As protein: CASSLTGMDTQYF.

The chain recombines TRBV5-4 with TRBJ2-5; TRBD1 is a possible D gene (6 bases). Trimming took 3 bases from V and 3 from J, leaving 15 bases between them. The CDR3 sequence is 15 residues long. Germline values: CDR1 SGHNT, CDR2 YYREEE (reference sequence). CDR3 in amino acids: CASSSSGTTKETQYF. The CDR3 nucleotides read TGTGCCAGCAGCTCATCCGGGACAACAAAAGAGACCCAGTACTTC.

The gene calls are TRBV25-1 and TRBJ1-2; D gene unclear. The CDR3 is 13 amino acids. V lost 0 bases to trimming and J lost 8 bases, with 10 bases between them. Germline V gives CDR1 MGHDK, CDR2 SYGVNS. CDR3 in amino acids: CASSEYRARGYTF. In nucleotides, the CDR3 is TGTGCCAGCAGTGAATACCGGGCCCGAGGCTACACCTTC.

The chain uses TRBV7-9 and TRBJ2-7; D is uncertain. The CDR3 consists of 12 residues. Trimming removed 2 bases from V and 7 bases from J, with 9 bases in between. The V gene's germline CDR1 is SEHNR and CDR2 FQNEAQ (reference sequence). The CDR3 region is CASSLSAAEQYF. CDR3 bases: TGTGCCAGCAGCTTATCGGCCGCGGAGCAGTACTTC.

There are a few counts of this clone. V is TRBV6-6 and J is TRBJ1-1, with D unclear. This CDR3 contains 12 residues. Trimming cost V 6 bases and J 1 base, with 6 bases left between them. Germline V gene lookup returns CDR1 MNHNY and CDR2 SVGAGI (reference sequence). CDR3 sequence (DNA): TGTGCCAGCAGAAGGGAGAACACTGAAGCTTTCTTT. Residues: CASRRENTEAFF.

The rearrangement links TRBV28 to TRBJ1-1; D is perhaps TRBD1 (5 bases). Germline lookup yields CDR1 MDHEN and CDR2 SYDVKM. Trimming took off 1 base at V and 9 bases at J, with 12 bases between the two ends. The CDR3 has 13 amino acids. The CDR3: CASSLLGEDKAFF. The CDR3 DNA sequence: TGTGCCAGCAGTTTATTAGGAGAGGACAAAGCTTTCTTT.

The rearrangement links TRBV15 to TRBJ1-6, with 9 bases lining up with TRBD1. V dropped 0 bases and J dropped 10; count of bases not matched to a gene: 13. CDR1 is LNHNV, CDR2 YYDKDF, per germline (reference sequence). The CDR3 extends over 18 amino acids. The CDR3 protein is CATSRDLYGDRDNSPLHF. DNA of the CDR3: TGTGCCACCAGCAGAGATCTTTATGGGGACAGGGACAACTCACCCCTCCACTTT.

This chain links TRBV30 with TRBJ2-7; 9 bases fit TRBD1. Trimming removed 5 bases from V and 3 bases from J; junction bases left unmatched: 8. CDR3 length: 14 residues. Germline CDR1 GTSNPN, CDR2 SVGIG (reference sequence). The CDR3 region has the DNA TGTGCCTGGGAGCCGGGACAGGGTAACTACGAGCAGTACTTC. It yields the protein CAWEPGQGNYEQYF. Supplemented by reference TRBV30 and TRBJ2-7, the full variable domain reads SQTIHQWPATLVQPVGSPLSLECTVEGTSNPNLYWYRQAAGRGLQLLFYSVGIGQISSEVPQNLSASRPQDRQFILSSKKLLLSDSGFYLCAWEPGQGNYEQYFGPGTRLTVT.

V and J are TRBV15 and TRBJ1-5; D perhaps matches TRBD1 (5 bases). The CDR3 contains 16 residues. Looked up from germline, CDR1 is LNHNV and CDR2 is YYDKDF (reference sequence). The germline V and J ends were trimmed by 9 bases and 5 bases, with 23 bases remaining between them. The CDR3 sequence: CATTNRTPNYYQPQHF. DNA of the CDR3: TGTGCCACTACCAACAGGACCCCGAATTACTATCAGCCCCAGCATTTT.

This chain links TRBV7-2 with TRBJ2-1, with 9 positions matching TRBD1. The junction had 7 bases not matched to a gene; V was cut back by 8 bases and J by 2 bases. CDR1 SGHTA and CDR2 FQGNSA come from the germline V gene. The CDR3 has 15 amino acids. This CDR3 is CASHLDRGTYNEQFF. Here the CDR3 DNA reads TGTGCCAGCCACTTGGACAGGGGAACCTACAATGAGCAGTTCTTC.

V usage is TRBV19 and J usage is TRBJ2-1; possibly TRBD1 for D (6 bases). V was cut by 4 bases and J by 2 bases, with 12 bases left in between. This CDR3 is 15 amino acids long. CDR1 and CDR2 from the germline V gene are LNHDA and SQIVND (reference sequence). The CDR3 coding sequence is TGTGCCAGTAGTAAGGGGGACGGCCCCTACAATGAGCAGTTCTTC. Translated, it gives CASSKGDGPYNEQFF.

This sequence joins TRBV18 and TRBJ1-5; TRBD1 is a possible D gene (5 bases). V was pared by 1 base and J by 6 bases, with 13 bases between. Germline V gene sequence: CDR1 KGHSH, CDR2 LQKENI. The CDR3 extends over 15 amino acids. This CDR3 is CASSPRGGESQPQHF. For the CDR3, the DNA is TGTGCCAGCTCACCACGTGGGGGAGAGAGTCAGCCCCAGCATTTT.